The 24 T cell receptor beta chains below all came from one sample that was sequenced in a study of regulatory T cells in long-lasting Graves disease. Time point: newly diagnosed GD, antithyroid drugs for less than 3 months. Preparation of the TCR library used RNA extracted from PBMCs. Relying on iRepertoire HTBI primers and Arm-PCR of CDR3 regions, the team built TCR beta libraries. TCRdb used MiXCR to reprocess the multiplex PCR reads, holding one entry per CDR3 protein. The sample has about 620,000 distinct CDR3 sequences; roughly 15% are singletons. The data also belong to a second study, concerning T cells in Graves' hyperthyroidism and ophthalmopathy.

Specimen: peripheral blood mononuclear cells (PBMCs), collected at new diagnosis, from a patient treated with antithyroid drugs. The receptor source for this set is a woman younger than 45 with Graves disease.

This clonotype appeared a few times. V gene TRBV11-3 combines with J gene TRBJ2-1, with 7 positions matching TRBD1. Germline CDR1 reads SGHNT; CDR2 reads YENEEA. This CDR3 has 16 amino acids. V was clipped by 4 bases and J by 4 bases; unmatched bases: 10. The CDR3: CASSSEGTDFYNEQFF. Here the CDR3 DNA reads TGTGCCAGCAGCTCTGAGGGGACAGATTTTTACAATGAGCAGTTCTTC. Based on the CDR3 plus reference TRBV11-3 and TRBJ2-1, the full variable domain is EAGVVQSPRYKIIEKKQPVAFWCNPISGHNTLYWYLQNLGQGPELLIRYENEEAVDDSQLPKDRFSAERLKGVDSTLKIQPAELGDSAVYLCASSSEGTDFYNEQFFGPGTRLTVL.

This clonotype was counted at least ten times. The chain couples TRBV7-9 to TRBJ1-2; 7 nucleotides match TRBD1. V trimming: 5 bases; J trimming: 6 bases; junction bases outside the gene matches: 9. CDR1 SEHNR and CDR2 FQNEAQ come from the germline V gene (reference sequence). The CDR3 extends over 14 amino acids. This CDR3 reads CASSHEGTADGYTF. The CDR3, as DNA: TGTGCCAGCAGCCACGAAGGGACAGCGGATGGCTACACCTTC.

The chain employs TRBV7-3 and TRBJ2-7; the D gene could be TRBD1 or TRBD2 (5 bases each). The CDR3 runs 17 residues. Looked up from germline, CDR1 is SGHTA and CDR2 is FQGTGA. Deletions cut 5 bases from V and 3 bases from J, with 23 bases between. CDR3 loop: CASSPTGSGLDYYEQYF. In DNA, the CDR3 is TGTGCCAGCAGCCCCACAGGCTCCGGACTCGACTACTACGAGCAGTACTTC.

This clonotype has a handful of counts. The chain uses TRBV24-1 and TRBJ2-4; D tentatively fits TRBD1 or TRBD2 (6 bases each). The CDR3 totals 17 residues. The V gene lost 4 bases and the J gene lost 2 bases, with 17 bases spanning the gap. Germline loops: CDR1 KGHDR, CDR2 SFDVKD. CDR3 sequence reads: CATSDARGDGTKNIQYF. The CDR3 DNA is TGTGCCACCAGTGACGCGAGGGGGGACGGGACCAAAAACATTCAGTACTTC.

Comments on this clonotype: This may be a read error, as it is one base from a much larger clone. The rearrangement joins TRBV6-4 to TRBJ2-5, with 8 bases lining up with TRBD1. CDR3 length: 16 residues. Germline V CDR1 and CDR2: MRHNA, SNTAGT. The CDR3 protein is CASSAYRGSTEEAQYF. The CDR3 DNA follows: TGTGCCAGCAGTGCGTACAGGGGGAGTACCGAAGAGGCCCAGTACTTC.

Only a few counts were recorded for this clonotype. A much larger clone differs by one base, so this may be a read error. This chain joins TRBV5-1 and TRBJ2-1; D ambiguous. This CDR3 has 13 residues. With 7 bases removed from V and 8 bases from J, the gap between germline ends came to 16 bases. Germline CDR1 reads SGHRS; CDR2 reads YFSETQ. CDR3 in DNA: TGCGCCAGCGGGTATCCTCAGGCGGATGAGCAGTTCTTC. This translates into CASGYPQADEQFF.

The J gene is TRBJ2-3, the V gene TRBV12-3 or TRBV12-4, with 11 nucleotides matching TRBD2. After removal of 4 bases from V and 0 bases from J, the junction contained 3 bases not matched to a gene. The CDR3 has 16 amino acids. CDR3 DNA: TGTGCCAGCAGTTCGGGACTAGCGGAGAGCACAGATACGCAGTATTTT. Amino acids: CASSSGLAESTDTQYF.

This clonotype was seen ten or more times. This chain links TRBV19 with TRBJ1-2; D is undetermined. Trimming took 5 bases from V and 8 from J, leaving 18 bases between them. The CDR3 totals 14 residues. Germline-derived CDR1 and CDR2 are LNHDA and SQIVND (reference sequence). DNA for the CDR3: TGTGCCAGTAGTCTCCACCGGACGGTGACCGGCTACACCTTC. Its translation: CASSLHRTVTGYTF.

V usage is TRBV19 and J usage is TRBJ1-3; no clear D. This CDR3 is 15 amino acids long. Germline CDR1 is LNHDA and CDR2 is SQIVND (reference sequence). Between the trimmed V and J ends, which lost 5 bases and 0 bases, there was a span of 11 bases. The CDR3 coding sequence is TGTGCCAGTAGTCTCACACCGATCTCTGGAAACACCATATATTTT. This codes for CASSLTPISGNTIYF.

The chain employs TRBV7-2 and TRBJ1-4; 10 bases are shared with TRBD1. Trimming removed 3 bases from V and 6 bases from J; junction bases left unmatched: 4. CDR1 and CDR2 from the germline V gene are SGHTA and FQGNSA. The CDR3 covers 15 residues. This CDR3 is CASSFQGTGDEKLFF. The CDR3 DNA follows: TGTGCCAGCAGCTTTCAAGGGACAGGGGATGAAAAACTGTTTTTT.

The chain links TRBV6-5 to TRBJ1-4; weak D call: TRBD1 (5 bases). This CDR3 contains 15 residues. Per the germline V gene, CDR1 is MNHEY and CDR2 is SVGAGI. V lost 4 bases and J lost 5, with 14 bases in between. The CDR3 sequence is CASSSIQGGNEKLFF. CDR3 in DNA: TGTGCCAGCAGTTCCATTCAGGGAGGGAATGAAAAACTGTTTTTT.

The chain joins TRBV11-2 to TRBJ1-6; D unclear. With 0 bases removed from V and 14 bases from J, the gap between germline ends came to 11 bases. The CDR3 spans 13 residues. Germline CDR1 SGHAT, CDR2 FQNNGV. The CDR3 DNA is TGTGCCAGCAGCTTAGATTCTAAAGCGGCCCTCCACTTT. Encoded protein: CASSLDSKAALHF. Based on the CDR3 plus reference TRBV11-2 and TRBJ1-6, the full variable domain is EAGVAQSPRYKIIEKRQSVAFWCNPISGHATLYWYQQILGQGPKLLIQFQNNGVVDDSQLPKDRFSAERLKGVDSTLKIQPAKLEDSAVYLCASSLDSKAALHFGNGTRLTVT.

This clonotype was observed many times. V gene TRBV7-9 combines with J gene TRBJ1-6; 11 bases fit TRBD1. The junction had 1 base not matched to a gene; V was cut back by 3 bases and J by 3 bases. CDR3 length: 16 amino acids. Germline CDR1 reads SEHNR; CDR2 reads FQNEAQ (reference sequence). The CDR3 DNA sequence: TGTGCCAGCAGCTTGGGACAGGGGGTCTATAATTCACCCCTCCACTTT. Amino acid sequence: CASSLGQGVYNSPLHF.

The chain carries TRBV27 and TRBJ2-7, with D possibly matching TRBD1 (5 bases). The CDR3 runs 15 residues. Deletions cut 4 bases from V and 2 bases from J, with 15 bases between. From germline, CDR1 is MNHEY and CDR2 SMNVEV (reference sequence). CDR3 loop: CASSSRRQPTYEQYF. The CDR3 region has the DNA TGTGCCAGCAGTTCAAGAAGACAGCCTACCTACGAGCAGTACTTC.

For this clonotype: This may be a read error: a much more frequent sequence differs by one nucleotide. The chain carries TRBV19 and TRBJ1-1; D gene unclear. Per the germline V gene, CDR1 is LNHDA and CDR2 is SQIVND (reference sequence). The CDR3 extends over 13 amino acids. The CDR3 region is CASRNTANTEALF. The CDR3 DNA sequence: TGTGCCAGTAGGAATACAGCGAACACTGAAGCTCTCTTT.

The CDR3 here is CAWSPVRGYTF. CDR3 in DNA: TGTGCCTGGAGCCCGGTCCGTGGCTACACCTTC. The gene calls are TRBV30 and TRBJ1-2; D unresolved. CDR3 length: 11 residues. Per germline, CDR1 GTSNPN and CDR2 SVGIG (reference sequence). Trimming removed 3 bases at V and 7 bases at J, with 9 bases between. Looking up the rest from reference TRBV30 and TRBJ1-2 gives the full variable domain: SQTIHQWPATLVQPVGSPLSLECTVEGTSNPNLYWYRQAAGRGLQLLFYSVGIGQISSEVPQNLSASRPQDRQFILSSKKLLLSDSGFYLCAWSPVRGYTFGSGTRLTVV.

This clonotype was seen at least ten times. The rearrangement links TRBV14 to TRBJ1-1; no clear D. Trimming left V 1 base short and J 5 bases short, with 11 bases between. From germline, CDR1 is SGHDN and CDR2 FVKESK. This CDR3 region has 14 residues. The CDR3 is CASSQAYKGTEAFF. In DNA, the CDR3 is TGTGCCAGCAGCCAAGCGTATAAAGGTACTGAAGCTTTCTTT.

This chain connects TRBV4-1 to TRBJ2-1, with 8 nucleotides matching TRBD2. This CDR3 contains 17 residues. In germline, CDR1 is MGHRA, CDR2 YSYEKL. V gave up 1 base and J gave up 1 base; unmatched junction bases: 6. In DNA, the CDR3 is TGCGCCAGCAGCCAAGTCGGCGGGAGGCGGTCCTACAATGAGCAGTTCTTC. Its translation: CASSQVGGRRSYNEQFF.

This clonotype was seen at least ten times. This chain uses TRBV5-1 with TRBJ1-2; no reliable D call. Trimming removed 4 bases from V and 4 bases from J, with 17 bases in between. The CDR3 extends over 15 amino acids. CDR1 is SGHRS, CDR2 YFSETQ, per germline. The CDR3 coding sequence is TGCGCCAGCAGCCCGCAGACACAACATACCTATGGCTACACCTTC. Amino acid sequence: CASSPQTQHTYGYTF.

The chain is built from TRBV18 and TRBJ2-1, with D maybe TRBD1 (6 bases). The length of the CDR3 is 17 residues. V was trimmed by 3 bases and J by 4 bases, leaving 19 bases between them. Germline assignment: CDR1 KGHSH and CDR2 LQKENI. The CDR3 protein is CASSPRAGGPGYNEQFF. The CDR3 coding sequence is TGTGCCAGCTCACCCCGAGCTGGGGGCCCAGGGTACAATGAGCAGTTCTTC.

This clonotype is a singleton in its sample. This chain uses TRBV29-1 with TRBJ2-1; tentatively, D is TRBD2 (6 bases). The better agreement between TRBJ2-5 and the DNA end casts doubt on the J call. Germline V gene lookup returns CDR1 SQVTM and CDR2 ANQGSEA. The CDR3 consists of 14 residues. In nucleotides, the CDR3 is TGCAGCGCACCTTACGGGGGTCGGGAAGAGACCCAGTACTTC. Its protein is CSAPYGGREETQYF.

This clonotype occurred a few times. The chain recombines TRBV30 with TRBJ2-7; TRBD2 is a possible D gene (5 bases). The CDR3 contains 14 residues. Germline-derived CDR1 and CDR2 are GTSNPN and SVGIG (reference sequence). V gave up 3 bases and J gave up 4 bases, with 16 bases separating them. The CDR3 DNA sequence: TGTGCCTGGAGCTTCTCAAACCCGGGGTACGAGCAGTACTTC. Translating it yields CAWSFSNPGYEQYF.

This clonotype was counted many times. The chain combines TRBV6-1 with TRBJ2-3, with 7 bases identical to TRBD2. The germline gives CDR1 MNHNS, CDR2 SASEGT. J gave up 4 bases and V 8 bases, and 15 bases lay outside the gene matches. The CDR3 runs to 16 residues. As DNA, the CDR3 is TGTGCCAGCCAAGGGAGCGGGACGCCCCCCCCAGATACGCAGTATTTT. Translation gives CASQGSGTPPPDTQYF.

In this sample, this clonotype turned up a few times. This sequence joins TRBV6-4 and TRBJ2-7, with D possibly being TRBD1 or TRBD2 (5 bases each). Per germline, CDR1 MRHNA and CDR2 SNTAGT. Trimming removed 3 bases from V and 5 bases from J, with 11 bases in between. The CDR3 consists of 13 residues. The CDR3 DNA reads TGTGCCAGCAGTGAACAGGCGGGCAACGAGCAGTACTTC. It yields the protein CASSEQAGNEQYF.